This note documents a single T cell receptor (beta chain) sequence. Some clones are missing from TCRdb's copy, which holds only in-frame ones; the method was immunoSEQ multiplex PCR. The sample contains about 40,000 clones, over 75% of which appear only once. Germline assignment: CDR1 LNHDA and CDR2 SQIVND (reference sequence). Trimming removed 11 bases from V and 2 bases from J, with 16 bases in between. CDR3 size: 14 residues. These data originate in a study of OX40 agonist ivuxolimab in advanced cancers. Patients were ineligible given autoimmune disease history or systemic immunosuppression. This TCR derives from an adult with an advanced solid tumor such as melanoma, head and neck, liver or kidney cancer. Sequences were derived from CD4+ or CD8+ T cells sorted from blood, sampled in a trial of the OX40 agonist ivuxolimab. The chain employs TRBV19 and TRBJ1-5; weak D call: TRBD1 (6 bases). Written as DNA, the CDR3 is TGTGCCCCTAAACCAGGGGCGGGCAATCAGCCCCAGCATTTT. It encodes CAPKPGAGNQPQHF.